Listed below are T cell receptor beta chains from one sample, sequenced in a study of T-cell memory formation after mild COVID-19. TCRdb re-called the 5' RACE reads with MiXCR, one entry per CDR3 protein. The sample carries 500,000 to 650,000 distinct CDR3 sequences, less than 25% recorded once. What was sequenced was PBMCs or a T cell subset sorted from them (not recorded which). Receptors originate from an adult woman who had mild COVID-19 (a few samples of this study predate the infection). Cell type and time point are not known. CDR3s include the opening cysteine and the closing phenylalanine or tryptophan. The order of the fields is J gene, V gene, D gene, clone size, CDR3 protein, CDR3 DNA. D genes are given only for firm matches. Part of the rows lack a size; the others show once, few, many or a class for expanded clones.

j_call: TRBJ2-5
v_call: TRBV6-1
d_call: -
clone_size: -
cdr3_aa: CASSEPRFRKETQYF
cdr3_nt: TGTGCCAGCAGTGAACCCCGGTTCAGGAAAGAGACCCAGTACTTC

j_call: TRBJ2-1
v_call: TRBV15
d_call: TRBD2
clone_size: -
cdr3_aa: CATKGLAGDNEQFF
cdr3_nt: TGTGCCACCAAGGGACTAGCGGGAGACAATGAGCAGTTCTTC

j_call: TRBJ2-1
v_call: TRBV7-2
d_call: -
clone_size: few
cdr3_aa: CASSFTGVSYNEQFF
cdr3_nt: TGTGCCAGCAGCTTTACGGGGGTCTCCTACAATGAGCAGTTCTTC

j_call: TRBJ2-3
v_call: TRBV29-1
d_call: TRBD2
clone_size: many
cdr3_aa: CSVTLAGRTDTQYF
cdr3_nt: TGCAGCGTGACCTTAGCGGGACGCACAGATACGCAGTATTTT

j_call: TRBJ2-7
v_call: TRBV7-8
d_call: TRBD2
clone_size: few
cdr3_aa: CASSLALAGGDEQYF
cdr3_nt: TGTGCCAGCAGCTTAGCGCTAGCGGGAGGGGACGAGCAGTACTTC

j_call: TRBJ1-5
v_call: TRBV5-1
d_call: TRBD1
clone_size: few
cdr3_aa: CASSLFPTTGYSNQPQHF
cdr3_nt: TGCGCCAGCAGCTTGTTTCCAACGACAGGGTATAGCAATCAGCCCCAGCATTTT

j_call: TRBJ2-2
v_call: TRBV20-1
d_call: -
clone_size: few
cdr3_aa: CSAREVAANTGELFF
cdr3_nt: TGCAGTGCTAGGGAGGTAGCGGCGAACACCGGGGAGCTGTTTTTT

j_call: TRBJ1-6
v_call: TRBV11-2
d_call: TRBD1
clone_size: once
cdr3_aa: CASSKDRAPWSLHF
cdr3_nt: TGTGCCAGCAGCAAGGACAGGGCCCCCTGGTCCCTCCACTTT

j_call: TRBJ2-7
v_call: TRBV12-3/TRBV12-4
d_call: -
clone_size: few
cdr3_aa: CASNKTPSYEQYF
cdr3_nt: TGTGCCAGCAATAAGACACCCTCCTACGAGCAGTACTTC

j_call: TRBJ2-7
v_call: TRBV28
d_call: -
clone_size: -
cdr3_aa: CASSTGTLSYEQYF
cdr3_nt: TGTGCCAGCAGCACAGGGACGCTCTCCTACGAGCAGTACTTC

j_call: TRBJ2-7
v_call: TRBV5-1
d_call: -
clone_size: -
cdr3_aa: CASSLAAIYEQYF
cdr3_nt: TGCGCCAGCAGCTTGGCGGCAATCTACGAGCAGTACTTC

j_call: TRBJ1-2
v_call: TRBV5-1
d_call: TRBD1
clone_size: -
cdr3_aa: CASSYQQGRGYTF
cdr3_nt: TGCGCCAGCAGCTACCAACAGGGGCGCGGCTACACCTTC

j_call: TRBJ2-7
v_call: TRBV24-1
d_call: TRBD2
clone_size: -
cdr3_aa: CATTPRYEERGTYEQYF
cdr3_nt: TGTGCCACCACCCCCCGGTATGAGGAGCGGGGTACCTACGAGCAGTACTTC

j_call: TRBJ1-2
v_call: TRBV4-1
d_call: -
clone_size: -
cdr3_aa: CASSQDLNGARGYTF
cdr3_nt: TGCGCCAGCAGCCAAGATCTCAACGGGGCGCGCGGCTACACCTTC

j_call: TRBJ1-6
v_call: TRBV2
d_call: TRBD1
clone_size: -
cdr3_aa: CAGGTGVFPNNSPLHF
cdr3_nt: TGTGCCGGAGGGACAGGGGTCTTCCCGAATAATTCACCCCTCCACTTT

j_call: TRBJ2-1
v_call: TRBV15
d_call: TRBD2
clone_size: few
cdr3_aa: CATSSGGYEQFF
cdr3_nt: TGTGCCACCAGTTCGGGGGGGTATGAGCAGTTCTTC

j_call: TRBJ2-7
v_call: TRBV19
d_call: -
clone_size: few
cdr3_aa: CASNRGLAFYEQYF
cdr3_nt: TGTGCCAGTAATAGGGGGCTAGCGTTCTACGAGCAGTACTTC

j_call: TRBJ1-5
v_call: TRBV6-2/TRBV6-3
d_call: -
clone_size: -
cdr3_aa: CASSYHRGGSNQPQHF
cdr3_nt: TGTGCCAGCAGTTACCACCGGGGAGGTAGCAATCAGCCCCAGCATTTT

j_call: TRBJ1-1
v_call: TRBV10-3
d_call: -
clone_size: few
cdr3_aa: CAISMAPWSTEAFF
cdr3_nt: TGTGCCATCAGTATGGCCCCGTGGAGCACTGAAGCTTTCTTT

j_call: TRBJ1-2
v_call: TRBV12-3/TRBV12-4
d_call: -
clone_size: -
cdr3_aa: CASSWRSPDGYTF
cdr3_nt: TGTGCCAGCAGTTGGAGGTCTCCGGATGGCTACACCTTC

j_call: TRBJ1-3
v_call: TRBV30
d_call: TRBD1
clone_size: -
cdr3_aa: CAWRGQGFGNTIYF
cdr3_nt: TGTGCCTGGAGGGGACAGGGGTTTGGAAACACCATATATTTT

j_call: TRBJ1-2
v_call: TRBV6-2/TRBV6-3
d_call: -
clone_size: -
cdr3_aa: CASSHSSGYTF
cdr3_nt: TGTGCCAGCAGCCACTCTAGCGGCTACACCTTC

j_call: TRBJ1-5
v_call: TRBV7-2
d_call: -
clone_size: few
cdr3_aa: CASSFRGGEQPQHF
cdr3_nt: TGTGCCAGCAGCTTCAGAGGGGGAGAACAGCCCCAGCATTTT

j_call: TRBJ2-5
v_call: TRBV5-1
d_call: -
clone_size: -
cdr3_aa: CASSLLDSSETQYF
cdr3_nt: TGCGCCAGCAGCTTGCTGGACAGCTCGGAGACCCAGTACTTC

j_call: TRBJ1-6
v_call: TRBV7-2
d_call: -
clone_size: -
cdr3_aa: CASTLDLGSLHF
cdr3_nt: TGTGCCAGCACCCTAGACCTTGGATCCCTCCACTTT

j_call: TRBJ2-7
v_call: TRBV4-1
d_call: TRBD2
clone_size: -
cdr3_aa: CASSQAPGLASGEQYF
cdr3_nt: TGCGCCAGCAGCCAGGCTCCGGGACTAGCGAGTGGAGAGCAGTACTTC

j_call: TRBJ1-2
v_call: TRBV12-3/TRBV12-4
d_call: -
clone_size: few
cdr3_aa: CASSQNAIFDGYTF
cdr3_nt: TGTGCCAGCAGTCAGAACGCGATTTTCGATGGCTACACCTTC

j_call: TRBJ1-5
v_call: TRBV20-1
d_call: -
clone_size: -
cdr3_aa: CSARRLAGNQPQHF
cdr3_nt: TGCAGTGCTAGACGTCTCGCTGGCAATCAGCCCCAGCATTTT

j_call: TRBJ2-5
v_call: TRBV6-2/TRBV6-3
d_call: -
clone_size: few
cdr3_aa: CASSGLGLAEETQYF
cdr3_nt: TGTGCCAGCAGTGGTTTGGGTCTCGCCGAGGAGACCCAGTACTTC

j_call: TRBJ2-7
v_call: TRBV6-2/TRBV6-3
d_call: TRBD2
clone_size: few
cdr3_aa: CASSYLAGLAGAYEQYF
cdr3_nt: TGTGCCAGCAGTTACTTAGCCGGACTAGCGGGCGCCTACGAGCAGTACTTC

j_call: TRBJ2-1
v_call: TRBV27
d_call: TRBD2
clone_size: -
cdr3_aa: CASSPWLRLAGGFDEQFF
cdr3_nt: TGTGCCAGCAGTCCATGGCTGAGACTAGCGGGGGGGTTTGATGAGCAGTTCTTC

j_call: TRBJ2-3
v_call: TRBV27
d_call: -
clone_size: -
cdr3_aa: CASSPFAGDTQYF
cdr3_nt: TGTGCCAGCAGTCCCTTCGCAGGGGATACGCAGTATTTT

j_call: TRBJ1-1
v_call: TRBV20-1
d_call: -
clone_size: -
cdr3_aa: CSAREDIQGITEAFF
cdr3_nt: TGCAGTGCTAGAGAGGACATACAGGGTATCACTGAAGCTTTCTTT

j_call: TRBJ2-5
v_call: TRBV20-1
d_call: -
clone_size: few
cdr3_aa: CSAKTSIQETQYF
cdr3_nt: TGCAGTGCTAAGACTAGTATCCAAGAGACCCAGTACTTC

j_call: TRBJ2-7
v_call: TRBV3-1
d_call: -
clone_size: once
cdr3_aa: CASSRKSSGRSYEQYF
cdr3_nt: TGTGCCAGCAGCCGTAAAAGTTCTGGCCGATCCTACGAGCAGTACTTC

j_call: TRBJ1-3
v_call: TRBV3-1
d_call: -
clone_size: few
cdr3_aa: CASRQNQDRIYF
cdr3_nt: TGTGCCAGCAGACAAAATCAGGACCGGATATATTTT

j_call: TRBJ2-1
v_call: TRBV12-3/TRBV12-4
d_call: -
clone_size: -
cdr3_aa: CASSTAGGNEQFF
cdr3_nt: TGTGCCAGCAGTACAGCTGGGGGGAATGAGCAGTTCTTC

j_call: TRBJ1-2
v_call: TRBV5-1
d_call: -
clone_size: few
cdr3_aa: CASSAGWGGFPNYGYTF
cdr3_nt: TGCGCCAGCAGCGCGGGATGGGGAGGGTTTCCTAACTATGGCTACACCTTC

j_call: TRBJ2-2
v_call: TRBV3-1
d_call: TRBD1
clone_size: few
cdr3_aa: CASSQGQGWTGELFF
cdr3_nt: TGTGCCAGCAGCCAGGGACAGGGCTGGACCGGGGAGCTGTTTTTT

j_call: TRBJ2-7
v_call: TRBV5-4
d_call: TRBD2
clone_size: few
cdr3_aa: CASSLAAGVSYEQYF
cdr3_nt: TGTGCCAGCAGCTTGGCCGCGGGGGTGTCGTACGAGCAGTACTTC

j_call: TRBJ2-1
v_call: TRBV24-1
d_call: -
clone_size: -
cdr3_aa: CATSDPQGPAFF
cdr3_nt: TGTGCCACCAGTGATCCACAGGGCCCAGCGTTCTTC